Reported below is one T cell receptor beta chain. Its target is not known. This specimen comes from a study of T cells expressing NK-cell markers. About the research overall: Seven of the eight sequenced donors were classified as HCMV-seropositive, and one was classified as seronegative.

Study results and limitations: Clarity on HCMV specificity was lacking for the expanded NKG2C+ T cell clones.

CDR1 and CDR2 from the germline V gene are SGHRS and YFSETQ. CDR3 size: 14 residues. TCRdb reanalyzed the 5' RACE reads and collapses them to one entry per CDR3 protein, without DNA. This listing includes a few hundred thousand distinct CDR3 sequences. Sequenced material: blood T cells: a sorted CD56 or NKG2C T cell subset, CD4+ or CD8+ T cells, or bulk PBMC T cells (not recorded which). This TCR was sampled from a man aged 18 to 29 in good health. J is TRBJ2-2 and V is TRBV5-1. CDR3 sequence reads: CASSLAQITGELFF.